This T cell receptor beta chain was sequenced during a study of T cell changes during pregnancy in multiple sclerosis. Libraries were prepared by immunoSEQ multiplex PCR; TCRdb keeps only in-frame clonotypes and omits some of them. Of about 33,000 clones in the sample, about nine tenths are singletons; the top ten hold roughly 2.8%. This TCR came from a female donor in good health, enrolled as a control in a pregnancy study. The material sequenced was CD4+ T cells from peripheral blood mononuclear cells, taken in the third trimester of pregnancy.

The CDR3 coding sequence is TGTGCCAGCAGACCTGGACAGGGTGGTAACTATGGCTACACCTTC. Encoded protein: CASRPGQGGNYGYTF. The chain couples TRBV28 to TRBJ1-2; 8 bases are a match to TRBD1. Germline assignment: CDR1 MDHEN and CDR2 SYDVKM. This CDR3 contains 15 residues. V was pared by 6 bases and J by 1 base, with 7 bases of the junction left unmatched.